Listed below are T cell receptor beta chains from one sample, sequenced in a study of blood T cells in healthy people across ages. Each CDR3 protein gets one entry after TCRdb re-called the 5' RACE reads with MiXCR. The top ten clones hold more than 20% of a sample with fewer than 2,000,000 distinct CDR3 sequences, roughly two fifths of them seen once. Sequencing was performed on blood. Receptors originate from a human donor in good health. Each CDR3 is given with its conserved first and last residue. D genes are given only for firm matches. Some rows have no size entry. The others give once, few or many, or a class for an expanded clone.

>once|TRBJ2-3|TRBD2|TRBV11-2
CASSLIGGAPDTQYF
TGTGCCAGCAGCTTAATCGGGGGGGCGCCAGATACGCAGTATTTT
>few|TRBJ2-5|NA|TRBV12-3/TRBV12-4
CASSPSPAFQETQYF
TGTGCCAGCAGCCCCAGCCCGGCGTTCCAAGAGACCCAGTACTTC
>NA|TRBJ2-6|TRBD2|TRBV12-3/TRBV12-4
CASSWGGTGANVLTF
TGTGCCAGCAGTTGGGGAGGGACTGGGGCCAACGTCCTGACTTTC
>once|TRBJ2-1|TRBD2|TRBV20-1
CSARTSGGSYEQFF
TGCAGTGCTCGGACTAGCGGGGGCAGCTACGAGCAGTTCTTC
>NA|TRBJ2-1|NA|TRBV27
CASSLWLGNEQFF
TGTGCCAGCAGTTTATGGTTGGGCAATGAGCAGTTCTTC
>few|TRBJ2-1|TRBD1|TRBV4-1
CASSQPGQNLNEQFF
TGCGCCAGCAGCCAACCGGGACAGAATCTCAATGAGCAGTTCTTC
>NA|TRBJ1-5|NA|TRBV7-8
CASSLERGRNQPQHF
TGTGCCAGCAGCTTAGAAAGGGGAAGGAATCAGCCCCAGCATTTT
>NA|TRBJ1-2|NA|TRBV4-3
CASSQDQGRYYGYTF
TGCGCCAGCAGCCAAGATCAGGGACGGTATTATGGCTACACCTTC
>NA|TRBJ1-5|NA|TRBV6-6
CASSFYRVESNQPQHF
TGTGCCAGCAGTTTTTACAGGGTAGAGAGCAATCAGCCCCAGCATTTT
>NA|TRBJ2-1|NA|TRBV4-1
CASSQGGGPNEQFF
TGCGCCAGCAGCCAAGGTGGGGGGCCCAATGAGCAGTTCTTC
>few|TRBJ1-4|TRBD1|TRBV7-2
CASSYRQGTNEKLFF
TGTGCCAGCAGTTACCGACAGGGAACTAATGAAAAACTGTTTTTT
>many|TRBJ2-7|TRBD1|TRBV20-1
CSARGQGAYEQYF
TGCAGTGCTAGAGGACAGGGGGCCTACGAGCAGTACTTC
>NA|TRBJ1-3|TRBD1|TRBV11-2
CASGGQFSGNTIYF
TGTGCCAGCGGGGGACAGTTCTCTGGAAACACCATATATTTT
>few|TRBJ2-5|NA|TRBV18
CASSPRITDRRTQETQYF
TGTGCCAGCTCACCACGAATCACCGACAGGAGAACCCAAGAGACCCAGTACTTC
>NA|TRBJ2-7|TRBD2|TRBV20-1
CSAKTSESYEQYF
TGCAGTGCTAAGACTAGCGAATCCTACGAGCAGTACTTC
>few|TRBJ1-2|NA|TRBV12-3/TRBV12-4
CASSLFVGLDTTF
TGTGCCAGCAGTTTATTCGTAGGGCTGGATACCACCTTC
>NA|TRBJ1-1|NA|TRBV10-3
CAISGEWTPSEAFF
TGTGCCATCAGTGGAGAATGGACGCCTTCTGAAGCTTTCTTT
>NA|TRBJ2-7|NA|TRBV5-1
CASSSQQGATYGQYF
TGCGCCAGCAGCTCCCAACAAGGGGCCACCTACGGGCAGTACTTC
>NA|TRBJ1-2|TRBD1|TRBV12-3/TRBV12-4
CASSFGQGMYYGYTF
TGTGCCAGCAGTTTCGGACAGGGGATGTACTATGGCTACACCTTC